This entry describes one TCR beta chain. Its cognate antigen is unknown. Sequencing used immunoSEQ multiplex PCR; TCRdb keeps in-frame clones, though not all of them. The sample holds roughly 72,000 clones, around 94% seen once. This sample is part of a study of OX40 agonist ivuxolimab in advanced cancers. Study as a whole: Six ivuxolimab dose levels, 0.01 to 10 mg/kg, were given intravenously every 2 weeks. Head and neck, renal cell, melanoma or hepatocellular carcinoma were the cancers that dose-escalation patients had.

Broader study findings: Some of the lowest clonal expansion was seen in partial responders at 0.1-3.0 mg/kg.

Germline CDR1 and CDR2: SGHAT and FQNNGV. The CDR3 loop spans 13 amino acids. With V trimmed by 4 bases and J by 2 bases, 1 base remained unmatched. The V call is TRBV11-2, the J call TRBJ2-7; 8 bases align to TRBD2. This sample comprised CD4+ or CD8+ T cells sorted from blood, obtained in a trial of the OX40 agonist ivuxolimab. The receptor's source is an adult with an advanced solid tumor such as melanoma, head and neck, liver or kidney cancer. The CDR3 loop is CASSSGLAYEQYF. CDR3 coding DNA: TGTGCCAGCAGCTCGGGACTAGCCTACGAGCAGTACTTC.